Below, 27 T cell receptor beta chains from the same sample are listed, as sequenced in a study of blood T cell repertoires in COVID-19. The repertoire was sequenced with immunoSEQ multiplex PCR; TCRdb's copy has only in-frame clones and lacks some. The sample lists 250,000 to 350,000 clones; roughly 90% were seen once. The sample was PBMCs or T cells enriched from blood (not recorded which). The receptors were gathered from a woman aged 25 to 45 who had recovered from COVID-19.

The J gene is TRBJ1-4, the V gene TRBV5-8; no clear D. Trimming took off 0 bases at V and 0 bases at J, with 9 bases between the two ends. This CDR3 has 16 amino acids. The germline gives CDR1 SGHTS, CDR2 YDEGEE. The DNA of the CDR3 is TGTGCCAGCAGCTTGGTCCCCAGCGCAACTAATGAAAAACTGTTTTTT. Translating gives CASSLVPSATNEKLFF.

This rearrangement joins TRBV28 to TRBJ1-2; perhaps TRBD1 as D (5 bases). V gave up 8 bases and J gave up 8 bases, with 15 bases separating them. CDR1 MDHEN and CDR2 SYDVKM come from the germline V gene. The CDR3 is 12 residues long. CDR3 DNA: TGTGCCAGCTGGGGCCCAGGGTTCGGCTACACCTTC. This sequence encodes CASWGPGFGYTF.

The chain has TRBV4-2 and TRBJ2-6; the match to TRBD2 covers 7 bases. The V gene end was trimmed by 4 bases and the J gene end by 0 bases; junction bases not matched to a gene: 9. This CDR3 has 18 residues. Germline CDR1 LGHNA, CDR2 YNFKEQ. CDR3 residues: CASSPWGGGSSGANVLTF. For the CDR3, the DNA is TGTGCCAGCAGCCCCTGGGGGGGAGGATCCTCTGGGGCCAACGTCCTGACTTTC.

DNA of the CDR3: TGCGCCAGCAGCTTGGTGCAGGAAGGCAGCGAGCAGTACTTC. Protein sequence: CASSLVQEGSEQYF. The chain recombines TRBV5-1 with TRBJ2-7; D gene ambiguous. CDR3 length: 14 residues. The V end was cut by 0 bases, the J end by 6 bases, with 13 bases between. The germline V gene has CDR1 SGHRS and CDR2 YFSETQ.

This chain links TRBV28 with TRBJ1-2; no reliable D call. Germline V lookup: CDR1 MDHEN, CDR2 SYDVKM. CDR3 length: 11 residues. V lost 4 bases to trimming and J lost 3 bases, with 3 bases between them. The DNA of the CDR3 is TGTGCCAGCAGTTCGGACTATGGCTACACCTTC. This codes for CASSSDYGYTF.

The V gene is TRBV11-3, the J gene TRBJ2-5; 11 bases match TRBD1. Germline V CDR1 and CDR2: SGHNT, YENEEA. Losses at the gene ends were 4 bases for V and 4 bases for J; bases not matched to a gene: 2. The CDR3 is made up of 14 amino acids. CDR3 nucleotides: TGTGCCAGCAGCTCGGGGACAGGGGGAGAGACCCAGTACTTC. Amino acids: CASSSGTGGETQYF. Filled out from reference TRBV11-3 and TRBJ2-5, the complete variable domain reads EAGVVQSPRYKIIEKKQPVAFWCNPISGHNTLYWYLQNLGQGPELLIRYENEEAVDDSQLPKDRFSAERLKGVDSTLKIQPAELGDSAVYLCASSSGTGGETQYFGPGTRLLVL.

This clone showed up just a few times. The chain employs TRBV6-2 or TRBV6-3 and TRBJ2-3, with 9 bases aligning to TRBD2. CDR3 length equals 11 residues. The V and J ends lost 5 bases and 14 bases, in that order; junction bases with no gene match: 5. Germline V CDR1 and CDR2: MNHEY, SVGEGT. CDR3 sequence (DNA): TGTGCCAGCAGTCAGGGACTAGCCAGGTATTTT. This gives the protein CASSQGLARYF.

The CDR3 DNA is TGTGCCAGCAGCTCCGGGACAGGTAATCAGCCCCAGCATTTT. Translation gives CASSSGTGNQPQHF. This chain uses TRBV13 with TRBJ1-5, with 8 nucleotides matching TRBD1. The CDR3 totals 14 residues. V lost 4 bases, J lost 4 bases, and 3 bases stayed unmatched. Looked up from germline, CDR1 is PRHDT and CDR2 is FYEKMQ (reference sequence).

The rearrangement links TRBV19 to TRBJ2-2, with 8 bases identical to TRBD1. CDR3 length: 12 amino acids. Per the germline V gene, CDR1 is LNHDA and CDR2 is SQIVND (reference sequence). V lost 10 bases to trimming and J lost 7 bases; unmatched junction nucleotides: 5. For the CDR3, the DNA is TGTGCCACCCGACAGGGGAACGGGGAGCTGTTTTTT. Its translation: CATRQGNGELFF.

The rearrangement uses TRBV28 and TRBJ2-5; possibly TRBD1 for D (6 bases). CDR1 MDHEN and CDR2 SYDVKM come from the germline V gene. The CDR3 covers 14 residues. V lost 5 bases and J lost 2, with 12 bases in between. The CDR3 region is CASSAPTGQETQYF. DNA for the CDR3: TGTGCCAGCAGTGCGCCGACAGGACAAGAGACCCAGTACTTC.

The chain joins TRBV12-3 or TRBV12-4 to TRBJ2-1; no reliable D call. CDR3 length: 12 amino acids. Trimming stripped 7 bases from V and 10 bases from J, with 14 bases between. The DNA for the CDR3 is TGTGCCAGCACCTTAACTCTCGGGGAGCAGTTCTTC. This translates into CASTLTLGEQFF.

This chain uses TRBV10-3 with TRBJ1-5; 11 nucleotides align to TRBD1. The length of the CDR3 is 15 residues. CDR1 and CDR2 from the germline V gene are ENHRY and SYGVKD. J was trimmed by 7 bases and V by 0 bases; bases with no gene match: 2. The CDR3 protein is CAISESGQGAQPQHF. For the CDR3, the DNA is TGTGCCATCAGTGAGTCCGGACAGGGGGCACAGCCCCAGCATTTT.

This clone came up once. This sequence joins TRBV24-1 and TRBJ2-5, with D possibly being TRBD1 (5 bases). Trimming left V 5 bases short and J 7 bases short, with 13 bases between. CDR1 and CDR2 (germline): KGHDR, SFDVKD. This CDR3 comprises 13 residues. The CDR3 loop reads CATSVGRAGTQYF. In nucleotides, the CDR3 is TGTGCCACCAGTGTCGGCAGGGCCGGGACCCAGTACTTC.

The rearrangement links TRBV4-1 to TRBJ2-5, with a possible D match to TRBD1 (6 bases). The V end was cut by 1 base, the J end by 2 bases, with 11 bases between. There are 15 residues in the CDR3. CDR1 and CDR2 from the germline V gene are MGHRA and YSYEKL. The CDR3 sequence is CASSQGEGVQETQYF. The CDR3 DNA is TGCGCCAGCAGCCAAGGTGAGGGGGTACAAGAGACCCAGTACTTC.

J is TRBJ1-2 and V is TRBV7-2, with D possibly TRBD1 on 6 matching bases. The CDR3 spans 15 residues. Germline V gives CDR1 SGHTA, CDR2 FQGNSA. V gave up 1 base and J gave up 4 bases, with 13 bases separating them. The CDR3 region has the DNA TGTGCCAGCAGCTTAGTGGACAGTTCGTTCTATGGCTACACCTTC. It translates to CASSLVDSSFYGYTF.

The chain uses TRBV11-1 and TRBJ2-1; 8 bases are a match to TRBD2. The CDR3 has 15 amino acids. J lost 9 bases, V lost 5 bases, and 12 bases had no gene match. Germline CDR1 is SGHAT and CDR2 is FQDESV (reference sequence). CDR3 DNA sequence: TGTGCCAGCAGCCTCCCAGCGGGAGTCGATGGTGAGCAGTTCTTC. Translating it yields CASSLPAGVDGEQFF.

This clone has just a few counts. The CDR3 DNA is TGTGCCAGCAGCTCACAGGGAAGGAACACCGGGGAGCTGTTTTTT. Protein sequence: CASSSQGRNTGELFF. The genes are TRBV5-4 and TRBJ2-2; D is perhaps TRBD1 (6 bases). CDR3 length: 15 amino acids. V lost 3 bases and J lost 1, with 10 bases in between. Germline CDR1 is SGHNT and CDR2 is YYREEE (reference sequence). The whole variable domain, remainder taken from reference TRBV5-4 and TRBJ2-2, is ETGVTQSPTHLIKTRGQQVTLRCSSQSGHNTVSWYQQALGQGPQFIFQYYREEENGRGNFPPRFSGLQFPNYSSELNVNALELDDSALYLCASSSQGRNTGELFFGEGSRLTVL.

J is TRBJ2-1 and V is TRBV4-1; no firm D call. Trimming took off 4 bases at V and 1 base at J, with 11 bases between the two ends. In germline, CDR1 is MGHRA, CDR2 YSYEKL. This CDR3 has 15 residues. The CDR3 reads CASSLLTGSYNEQFF. In DNA, the CDR3 is TGCGCCAGCAGCCTCCTCACCGGGTCCTACAATGAGCAGTTCTTC.

The V gene is TRBV19, the J gene TRBJ2-1, with 10 bases matching TRBD1. The germline CDR1 and CDR2 sequences are LNHDA and SQIVND (reference sequence). CDR3 size: 14 residues. V was pared by 6 bases and J by 9 bases, with 8 bases of the junction left unmatched. CDR3 protein: CASRTGGAGPEQFF. As DNA, the CDR3 is TGTGCCAGTAGGACAGGGGGCGCGGGTCCTGAGCAGTTCTTC. The variable domain in full, with the rest retrieved from reference TRBV19 and TRBJ2-1, is DGGITQSPKYLFRKEGQNVTLSCEQNLNHDAMYWYRQDPGQGLRLIYYSQIVNDFQKGDIAEGYSVSREKKESFPLTVTSAQKNPTAFYLCASRTGGAGPEQFFGPGTRLTVL.

V usage is TRBV3-1 (or the pseudogene TRBV3-2) and J usage is TRBJ2-7; perhaps TRBD1 as D (5 bases). Trimming took off 4 bases at V and 3 bases at J, with 19 bases between the two ends. Per germline, CDR1 LGHDT and CDR2 YNNKEL (reference sequence). This CDR3 has 16 amino acids. CDR3 coding DNA: TGTGCCAGCAGCCTCAGGACACCAGACCTCATCTACGAGCAGTACTTC. Translation: CASSLRTPDLIYEQYF.

The chain uses TRBV11-3 and TRBJ2-2; 7 bases match TRBD1. V trimming: 2 bases; J trimming: 8 bases; junction bases outside the gene matches: 11. CDR1 is SGHNT, CDR2 YENEEA, per germline. This CDR3 is built from 16 residues. This CDR3 is CASSLPGGTSPGELFF. The DNA of the CDR3 is TGTGCCAGCAGCTTACCAGGGGGAACTTCCCCGGGGGAGCTGTTTTTT. Full variable domain (missing parts from reference TRBV11-3 and TRBJ2-2): EAGVVQSPRYKIIEKKQPVAFWCNPISGHNTLYWYLQNLGQGPELLIRYENEEAVDDSQLPKDRFSAERLKGVDSTLKIQPAELGDSAVYLCASSLPGGTSPGELFFGEGSRLTVL.

This chain connects TRBV7-2 to TRBJ2-4, with TRBD2 identical over 10 bases. CDR3 length: 16 amino acids. The germline V gene encodes CDR1 SGHTA and CDR2 FQGNSA. V lost 4 bases, J lost 3 bases, and 6 bases stayed unmatched. The CDR3 is CASSSLAGVGKNIQYF. The CDR3 DNA sequence: TGTGCCAGCAGCTCTCTAGCGGGAGTAGGCAAAAACATTCAGTACTTC.

V is TRBV7-2 and J is TRBJ1-4; maybe TRBD1 (5 bases). Germline assignment: CDR1 SGHTA and CDR2 FQGNSA. This CDR3 has 14 residues. Trimming took off 2 bases at V and 4 bases at J, with 8 bases between the two ends. CDR3 DNA sequence: TGTGCCAGCAGCTTACGCCAGGGTAATGAAAAACTGTTTTTT. Translating it yields CASSLRQGNEKLFF. The complete variable domain, with remaining parts taken from reference TRBV7-2 and TRBJ1-4, reads GAGVSQSPSNKVTEKGKDVELRCDPISGHTALYWYRQSLGQGLEFLIYFQGNSAPDKSGLPSDRFSAERTGGSVSTLTIQRTQQEDSAVYLCASSLRQGNEKLFFGSGTQLSVL.

V is TRBV18 and J is TRBJ1-4; the D gene is possibly TRBD1 (6 bases). V lost 3 bases and J lost 6, with 14 bases in between. Looked up from germline, CDR1 is KGHSH and CDR2 is LQKENI. This CDR3 spans 15 amino acids. Here the CDR3 reads CASSPNRAGDEKLFF. CDR3 nucleotides: TGTGCCAGCTCACCCAACAGGGCGGGGGATGAAAAACTGTTTTTT.

This clone showed up just once. This chain connects TRBV29-1 to TRBJ1-1; D is ambiguous. Trimming cost V 7 bases and J 0 bases, with 9 bases left between them. The CDR3 loop spans 12 amino acids. The germline CDR1 and CDR2 sequences are SQVTM and ANQGSEA. In DNA, the CDR3 is TGCAGCGGAGGTTTTCTGAACACTGAAGCTTTCTTT. This sequence encodes CSGGFLNTEAFF.

The V and J genes are TRBV7-8 and TRBJ1-2; no firm D call. Germline lookup yields CDR1 SGHVS and CDR2 FQNEAQ. V lost 1 base and J lost 7, with 13 bases in between. The CDR3 covers 14 residues. This chain's CDR3 is CASSLVSEGSGYTF. CDR3 bases: TGTGCCAGCAGCTTAGTCTCTGAGGGAAGTGGCTACACCTTC.

The chain employs TRBV9 and TRBJ1-2; no reliable D call. The CDR3 covers 14 residues. CDR1 and CDR2 from the germline V gene are SGDLS and YYNGEE. The ends were cut back, 0 bases at V and 2 bases at J, with 8 bases in the middle. CDR3 coding DNA: TGTGCCAGCAGCGTAGATGGAGCAAACTATGGCTACACCTTC. Protein sequence: CASSVDGANYGYTF.